This is a list of T cell receptor beta chains from one sample in a study of blood T cell repertoires in COVID-19. Sequenced by immunoSEQ multiplex PCR; TCRdb stores in-frame clones only, minus some. The table shows about 320,000 clones, with 65% to 90% occurring only once. Input material: peripheral blood. The source is a human donor in a cohort sampled during active COVID-19. CDR3s include the opening cysteine and the closing phenylalanine or tryptophan. D genes are given only for firm matches. Some rows have no size entry. The others give once, few or many, or a class for an expanded clone.

-	TRBD2	TRBV12-5	TRBJ2-3	CASGSRVWRGETDTQYF	TGTGCTAGTGGTTCCCGAGTATGGCGGGGGGAGACAGATACGCAGTATTTT
-	-	TRBV19	TRBJ1-2	CASMPGERNYGYTF	TGTGCCAGTATGCCGGGAGAAAGAAACTATGGCTACACCTTC
-	TRBD1	TRBV6-1	TRBJ1-2	CASSEEGQVGRIYGYTF	TGTGCCAGCAGTGAAGAAGGACAGGTGGGAAGAATCTATGGCTACACCTTC
-	TRBD1	TRBV27	TRBJ1-2	CASSPQGQGGFYGYTF	TGTGCCAGCAGTCCCCAAGGACAGGGCGGGTTTTATGGCTACACCTTC
-	TRBD2	TRBV28	TRBJ2-1	CAIGTSGASREQFF	TGTGCCATCGGGACTAGCGGGGCCTCCAGGGAGCAGTTCTTC
-	-	TRBV29-1	TRBJ1-1	CSVGRGLVSTEAFF	TGCAGCGTTGGGCGGGGTCTAGTAAGCACTGAAGCTTTCTTT
-	TRBD1	TRBV3-1/TRBV3-2	TRBJ2-7	CASSQDGRDRLYEQYF	TGTGCCAGCAGCCAAGATGGGCGGGACAGGTTATACGAGCAGTACTTC
many	-	TRBV18	TRBJ2-2	CASSTGIGDTGELFF	TGTGCCAGCTCAACGGGGATCGGGGACACCGGGGAGCTGTTTTTT
-	-	TRBV18	TRBJ2-3	CASSLPGIGTDTQYF	TGTGCCAGCTCCCTTCCGGGTATTGGCACAGATACGCAGTATTTT
-	TRBD2	TRBV5-1	TRBJ2-3	CASRLSGGATDTQYF	TGCGCCAGCAGATTAAGCGGGGGGGCCACAGATACGCAGTATTTT
once	TRBD1	TRBV2	TRBJ1-5	CASSEVPGQGFQPQHF	TGTGCCAGCAGTGAAGTCCCGGGACAGGGTTTCCAGCCCCAGCATTTT
-	TRBD1	TRBV6-7	TRBJ1-3	CASRYPGQGNSGNTIYF	TGTGCCAGCAGATATCCGGGACAGGGAAACTCTGGAAACACCATATATTTT
-	-	TRBV10-3	TRBJ1-1	CAISRGSDTEAFF	TGTGCCATCAGCCGGGGATCGGACACTGAAGCTTTCTTT
few	-	TRBV9	TRBJ1-2	CASSFRVDGYTF	TGTGCCAGCAGCTTCAGGGTCGATGGCTACACCTTC
-	-	TRBV30	TRBJ1-2	CAWSATNYGYTF	TGTGCCTGGAGTGCCACTAACTATGGCTACACCTTC
-	TRBD1	TRBV2	TRBJ1-6	CASYVITTGVGSPLHF	TGTGCCAGCTATGTTATAACTACAGGGGTCGGTTCACCCCTCCACTTT
-	TRBD1	TRBV11-2	TRBJ2-7	CASSRSDRRIYEQYF	TGTGCCAGCAGCCGCTCGGACAGGAGGATCTACGAGCAGTACTTC
-	-	TRBV7-2	TRBJ1-3	CASSSPRLSVGNTIYF	TGTGCCAGCAGCTCCCCGCGGCTCAGTGTGGGAAACACCATATATTTT
-	-	TRBV9	TRBJ2-3	CASSETLTSTDTQYF	TGTGCCAGCAGCGAGACTTTAACTAGCACAGATACGCAGTATTTT
-	-	TRBV6-5	TRBJ1-1	CASKPLLMNTEAFF	TGTGCCAGCAAACCGTTACTTATGAACACTGAAGCTTTCTTT
-	-	TRBV11-2	TRBJ1-1	CASSFLDRHTEAFF	TGTGCCAGCAGCTTCTTGGACAGACACACTGAAGCTTTCTTT
few	-	TRBV2	TRBJ1-5	CASRGGTVSNQPQHF	TGTGCCAGCAGGGGCGGGACGGTAAGCAATCAGCCCCAGCATTTT